These 28 T cell receptor beta chains were sequenced from one sample in a study of Tregs in tolerant kidney transplant recipients. Here immunoSEQ multiplex PCR was the method, and the copy in TCRdb shows in-frame clones only, minus some. The specimen's table records approximately 31,000 clones. Sequenced material: CD8+ T cells from blood, taken before the transplant. The receptor set was obtained from a human donor who received a combined kidney and bone marrow transplant.

Note on this clone: The observed sequence ends 3 residues before the CDR3 terminus, with the missing tail filled in from the germline J gene. The chain uses TRBV11-2 and TRBJ2-7, with D tentatively TRBD2 (6 bases). The V gene's germline CDR1 is SGHAT and CDR2 FQNNGV. CDR3 length equals 13 residues. V gave up 8 bases and J gave up 0 bases, with 11 bases separating them. The sequenced CDR3 bases are TGTGCCAGCTCCACGCGGGGCTCCTACGAG. This sequence encodes CASSTRGSYE. The entire CDR3 is CASSTRGSYEQYF.

As concerns this clone: The read terminates 3 residues ahead of where the CDR3 ends, so the germline J gene completes it. J is TRBJ2-1 and V is TRBV19; 9 bases map to TRBD2. Trimming took 5 bases from V and 4 from J; bases not matched to a gene: 9. CDR1 and CDR2 (germline): LNHDA, SQIVND (reference sequence). This CDR3 is 16 amino acids long. CDR3 DNA (partial): TGTGCCAGTAGTCCTGTGGGCGGGAGGGCATACAATGAG. Protein sequence: CASSPVGGRAYNE. The complete CDR3 protein is CASSPVGGRAYNEQFF.

Notes on this clone: The read comes to an end 3 residues before the CDR3 does, leaving the germline J gene to fill in the end. The V call is TRBV7-9, the J call TRBJ2-2, with D unclear. Trimming took off 5 bases at V and 4 bases at J, with 14 bases between the two ends. Germline CDR1 reads SEHNR; CDR2 reads FQNEAQ (reference sequence). The CDR3 extends over 15 amino acids. CDR3 DNA, as far as it was read: TGTGCCAGCAGCCTAGGTGGCGGTCGCACCGGGGAG. This translates into CASSLGGGRTGE. The complete CDR3 sequence is CASSLGGGRTGELFF.

Details on this clone: The CDR3 end is not reached by the read, which stops 3 residues before it; the germline J gene fills it in. This sequence joins TRBV13 and TRBJ2-1; 13 nucleotides align to TRBD2. The CDR3 is made up of 16 amino acids. Germline V gives CDR1 PRHDT, CDR2 FYEKMQ (reference sequence). With V trimmed by 4 bases and J by 2 bases, 2 bases remained unmatched. CDR3 protein: CASSSGLAGAYNEQFF. The DNA read from the CDR3 is TGTGCCAGCAGCTCCGGACTAGCGGGAGCCTACAATGAG.

Remarks on this clone: Read coverage stops 3 residues before the CDR3 terminus; the germline J gene supplies the remainder. V is TRBV6-2 or TRBV6-3 and J is TRBJ2-6; D call uncertain. Between the trimmed V and J ends, which lost 6 bases and 0 bases, there was a span of 15 bases. The germline V gene has CDR1 MNHEY and CDR2 SVGEGT. The CDR3 length is 17 residues. The chain's CDR3 is CASSLTGPPSGANVLTF. Incomplete CDR3 DNA: TGTGCCAGCAGCCTAACGGGTCCCCCCTCTGGGGCCAACGTC.

About this clone itself: The read terminates 3 residues before the CDR3 end, so the remaining end is supplied by the germline J gene. J is TRBJ1-1 and V is TRBV19; D remains unclear. V was cut by 5 bases and J by 0 bases, with 10 bases left in between. Germline V lookup: CDR1 LNHDA, CDR2 SQIVND (reference sequence). This CDR3 is built from 14 residues. This CDR3 reads CASSVSVLNTEAFF. CDR3 DNA (partial): TGTGCCAGTAGTGTATCGGTCTTGAACACTGAA.

Worth noting for this clone: Coverage ceases 3 residues before the CDR3 finishes, and the germline J gene fills in the end. V usage is TRBV13 and J usage is TRBJ2-7; TRBD2 matches 8 bases. Germline CDR1 and CDR2: PRHDT and FYEKMQ (reference sequence). The CDR3 is 15 residues long. V lost 1 base and J lost 3; bases outside the gene matches: 5. The CDR3 DNA, read in part, is TGTGCCAGCAGCTTAGTAGGTAGCGGGGACTACGAG. Protein sequence: CASSLVGSGDYE. The whole CDR3 region reads CASSLVGSGDYEQYF.

Comments on this clone: The CDR3 is cut off 3 residues early in the read; its end comes from the germline J gene. The chain uses TRBV5-6 and TRBJ1-2; a weak D match, TRBD1 (6 bases). In germline, CDR1 is SGHDT, CDR2 YYEEEE. V was shortened by 0 bases and J by 1 base, with 7 bases between the two germline ends. This CDR3 has 14 residues. Here the CDR3 reads CASSLGQDNYGYTF. The part of the CDR3 DNA that was read is TGTGCCAGCAGCTTGGGACAGGATAACTATGGC.

About this clone: The CDR3 is cut off 3 residues early in the read; its end comes from the germline J gene. The chain carries TRBV7-6 and TRBJ2-1, with D tentatively TRBD2 (6 bases). The V end was cut by 1 base, the J end by 0 bases, with 13 bases between. This CDR3 contains 17 residues. CDR1 is SGHVS, CDR2 FNYEAQ, per germline. Incomplete CDR3 DNA: TGTGCCAGCAGCTTAGTAGTCCCGGGGGACTCCTACAATGAG. This gives the protein CASSLVVPGDSYNE. The CDR3, in full, reads CASSLVVPGDSYNEQFF.

The CDR3 DNA, read in part, is TGTGCCAGCAGCCAATCGTCTAGCGGGACTGAG. This codes for CASSQSSSGTE. In full, the CDR3 reads CASSQSSSGTEQFF. V gene TRBV16 combines with J gene TRBJ2-1; TRBD2 aligns across 9 bases. The sequence runs out 3 residues before the end of the CDR3; the remainder is reconstructed from the germline J gene. Germline CDR1 reads KGHSY; CDR2 reads FQNENV. The CDR3 is made up of 14 amino acids. The V gene end was trimmed by 0 bases and the J gene end by 9 bases; junction bases not matched to a gene: 3.

Turning to this clone: The read terminates 3 residues ahead of where the CDR3 ends, so the germline J gene completes it. This chain links TRBV6-2 or TRBV6-3 with TRBJ2-1, with 7 nucleotides matching TRBD2. The junction had 9 bases not matched to a gene; V was cut back by 7 bases and J by 6 bases. Germline CDR1 MNHEY, CDR2 SVGEGT. The CDR3 is made up of 14 amino acids. The CDR3 sequence is CASTPAGLTNEQFF. The part of the CDR3 DNA that was read is TGTGCCAGCACCCCAGCGGGGCTAACCAATGAG.

With respect to this clone: The sequence runs out 3 residues before the end of the CDR3; the remainder is reconstructed from the germline J gene. The chain carries TRBV19 and TRBJ1-4; 7 bases are shared with TRBD1. Germline CDR1 and CDR2: LNHDA and SQIVND (reference sequence). The CDR3 is 17 residues long. V lost 2 bases, J lost 0 bases, and 6 bases stayed unmatched. CDR3 sequence reads: CASSILGTAATNEKLFF. CDR3 DNA (partial): TGTGCCAGTAGTATACTGGGGACAGCGGCAACTAATGAAAAA.

To note about this clone: The CDR3 goes on 3 residues after the read ends, and that part is filled in from the germline J gene. The rearrangement joins TRBV7-6 to TRBJ2-7, with 8 bases fitting TRBD1. CDR1 and CDR2 (germline): SGHVS, FNYEAQ. Losses at the gene ends were 3 bases for V and 0 bases for J; bases not matched to a gene: 4. This CDR3 is 15 amino acids long. The CDR3 DNA, read in part, is TGTGCCAGCAGCTTGGCCAGGGGGCTCTCCTACGAG. Protein product: CASSLARGLSYE. The CDR3 in full is CASSLARGLSYEQYF.

In regard to this clone: Coverage ceases 3 residues before the CDR3 finishes, and the germline J gene fills in the end. The genes are TRBV10-1 and TRBJ1-1; maybe TRBD1 (5 bases). This CDR3 has 15 amino acids. Germline V gene sequence: CDR1 WNHNN, CDR2 SYGVQD (reference sequence). The V and J ends lost 3 bases and 5 bases respectively, with 16 bases between them. CDR3 loop: CASSEGRLGGTEAFF. The DNA read from the CDR3 is TGCGCCAGCAGTGAAGGGAGACTGGGGGGGACTGAA.

With regard to this clone: The read halts 3 residues ahead of the CDR3 end, with the missing end drawn from the germline J gene. The chain uses TRBV30 and TRBJ2-7, with D possibly matching TRBD1 (5 bases). The CDR3 runs to 15 residues. The germline gives CDR1 GTSNPN, CDR2 SVGIG (reference sequence). Trimming left V 2 bases short and J 3 bases short, with 17 bases between. The CDR3 spells CAWSPNSQVYYEQYF. The CDR3 DNA, read in part, is TGTGCCTGGAGTCCCAACTCACAGGTATACTACGAG.

Concerning this clone: The sequenced fragment ends 3 residues before the CDR3 boundary, so the rest is inferred from the germline J gene. The gene calls are TRBV2 and TRBJ1-1; maybe TRBD1 (6 bases). The CDR3 has 16 residues. Trimming stripped 3 bases from V and 1 base from J, with 15 bases between. Looked up from germline, CDR1 is SNHLY and CDR2 is FYNNEI. The CDR3 sequence is CASSDEEQGTNTEAFF. The covered CDR3 bases are TGTGCCAGCAGTGACGAGGAGCAGGGGACGAACACTGAA.

A word on this clone: The read falls 3 residues short of the CDR3 end, and the missing part is taken from the germline J gene. V is TRBV5-5 and J is TRBJ2-7; tentatively, D is TRBD1 (5 bases). The CDR3 has 13 amino acids. Trimming removed 4 bases at V and 0 bases at J, with 8 bases between. The germline V gene has CDR1 SGHKS and CDR2 YYEKEE (reference sequence). CDR3 bases read: TGTGCCAGCAGCCGGACACTCTCCTACGAG. It codes for CASSRTLSYE. The whole CDR3 sequence reads CASSRTLSYEQYF.

On this clone: Sequencing ends 3 residues short of the CDR3 end; the germline J gene provides the rest. The chain has TRBV29-1 and TRBJ2-7; 7 positions agree with TRBD2. This CDR3 has 15 amino acids. With 2 bases clipped from V and 1 base from J, the junction kept 8 bases outside the gene matches. Germline CDR1 SQVTM, CDR2 ANQGSEA. CDR3 amino acids: CSVERASGTSYEQYF. The covered CDR3 bases are TGCAGCGTTGAAAGGGCTAGCGGAACATCCTACGAG.

Concerning this clone: The missing CDR3 end, 3 residues past where the read stops, is filled in from the germline J gene. The genes are TRBV6-1 and TRBJ1-5; D gene uncertain. Germline V gene sequence: CDR1 MNHNS, CDR2 SASEGT. Trimming stripped 2 bases from V and 5 bases from J, with 10 bases between. The CDR3 sequence is 14 residues long. The sequenced part of the CDR3 DNA is TGTGCCAGCAGTGAACACAATCTGCATCAGCCC. Its protein product is CASSEHNLHQP. The whole CDR3 reads CASSEHNLHQPQHF.

On this clone itself: The CDR3 is cut off 3 residues early in the read; its end comes from the germline J gene. The chain employs TRBV5-6 and TRBJ2-7; 7 nucleotides line up with TRBD2. This CDR3 region has 15 residues. Germline assignment: CDR1 SGHDT and CDR2 YYEEEE. The ends lost 0 bases at V and 3 bases at J; junction bases unmatched: 6. CDR3 amino acids: CASSLEGGSHYEQYF. The DNA read from the CDR3 is TGTGCCAGCAGCTTGGAAGGCGGGAGCCACTACGAG. Filled out from reference TRBV5-6 and TRBJ2-7, the complete variable domain reads DAGVTQSPTHLIKTRGQQVTLRCSPKSGHDTVSWYQQALGQGPQFIFQYYEEEERQRGNFPDRFSGHQFPNYSSELNVNALLLGDSALYLCASSLEGGSHYEQYFGPGTRLTVT.

Comments on this clone: The read ends 3 residues early relative to the CDR3; the germline J gene fills the gap. The V call is TRBV11-2, the J call TRBJ2-1; D ambiguous. CDR1 and CDR2 (germline): SGHAT, FQNNGV. The V and J ends lost 3 bases and 6 bases respectively, with 9 bases between them. The CDR3 spans 13 residues. This chain's CDR3 is CASSLSAGNEQFF. CDR3 bases read: TGTGCCAGCAGCTTGTCTGCAGGCAATGAG.

Details on this clone: Coverage ceases 3 residues before the CDR3 finishes, and the germline J gene fills in the end. The chain recombines TRBV19 with TRBJ2-2; TRBD1 is a possible D gene (5 bases). This CDR3 spans 14 amino acids. Germline V gene sequence: CDR1 LNHDA, CDR2 SQIVND (reference sequence). Trimming took off 3 bases at V and 4 bases at J, with 9 bases between the two ends. The CDR3 bases that were read are TGTGCCAGTAGTATCCTTACAGGCACCGGGGAG. Translation: CASSILTGTGE. In full, the CDR3 is CASSILTGTGELFF.

Comment on this clone: The read halts 3 residues ahead of the CDR3 end, with the missing end drawn from the germline J gene. The chain uses TRBV6-2 or TRBV6-3 and TRBJ2-7, with 7 bases identical to TRBD2. The CDR3 covers 15 residues. Germline loops: CDR1 MNHEY, CDR2 SVGEGT. The V segment lost 6 bases and the J segment 4 bases; nucleotides outside the gene matches: 12. CDR3 DNA (partial): TGTGCCAGCAGGCCCCAGTGGGCGCGGGAGTACGAG. The encoded protein is CASRPQWAREYE. The full-length CDR3 reads as CASRPQWAREYEQYF.

Note on this clone: The read halts 3 residues ahead of the CDR3 end, with the missing end drawn from the germline J gene. The chain employs TRBV7-6 and TRBJ1-1; weak D call: TRBD1 (6 bases). The CDR3 is 14 residues long. The germline V and J ends were trimmed by 0 bases and 6 bases, with 11 bases remaining between them. Germline V CDR1 and CDR2: SGHVS, FNYEAQ. The CDR3 protein is CASSLAETGPEAFF. The CDR3 bases that were read are TGTGCCAGCAGCTTAGCCGAGACAGGCCCTGAA.

Concerning this clone itself: The CDR3 extends 3 residues past the end of the read, so its final part is completed from the germline J gene. The rearrangement uses TRBV30 and TRBJ1-2, with TRBD1 matching 8 bases. CDR1 is GTSNPN, CDR2 SVGIG, per germline (reference sequence). Unmatched junction bases numbered 8, after V lost 5 bases and J lost 0 bases. The CDR3 spans 15 residues. This chain's CDR3 is CAWWLTGGTNYGYTF. The CDR3 bases that were read are TGTGCCTGGTGGCTCACAGGGGGAACTAACTATGGC. Filled out from reference TRBV30 and TRBJ1-2, the complete variable domain reads SQTIHQWPATLVQPVGSPLSLECTVEGTSNPNLYWYRQAAGRGLQLLFYSVGIGQISSEVPQNLSASRPQDRQFILSSKKLLLSDSGFYLCAWWLTGGTNYGYTFGSGTRLTVV.

With regard to this clone: The CDR3 extends 3 residues past the end of the read, so its final part is completed from the germline J gene. V gene TRBV19 combines with J gene TRBJ1-5; D gene uncertain. Germline V CDR1 and CDR2: LNHDA, SQIVND (reference sequence). Trimming pared 1 base from V and 0 bases from J, leaving 4 bases between. The CDR3 is made up of 14 amino acids. The covered CDR3 bases are TGTGCCAGTAGTATAGGCAGTAGCAATCAGCCC. It translates to CASSIGSSNQP. The full-length CDR3 reads as CASSIGSSNQPQHF.

CDR3 DNA, as far as it was read: TGTGCCAGCAGCCCGCGGACATCGTACCAAGAGACC. Translated: CASSPRTSYQET. Given in full, the CDR3 is CASSPRTSYQETQYF. The J gene is TRBJ2-5, the V gene TRBV7-7; the D gene is possibly TRBD1 (5 bases). The read finishes 3 residues shy of the CDR3 end, and the germline J gene is used to complete it. Germline CDR1 is SSHAT and CDR2 is FNYEAQ (reference sequence). The CDR3 sequence is 15 residues long. Between the trimmed V and J ends, which lost 5 bases and 0 bases, there was a span of 13 bases. The complete variable domain, with remaining parts taken from reference TRBV7-7 and TRBJ2-5, reads GAGVSQSPRYKVTKRGQDVTLRCDPISSHATLYWYQQALGQGPEFLTYFNYEAQPDKSGLPSDRFSAERPEGSISTLTIQRTEQRDSAMYRCASSPRTSYQETQYFGPGTRLLVL.

As regards this clone: Sequencing ends 3 residues short of the CDR3 end; the germline J gene provides the rest. The chain is built from TRBV6-2 or TRBV6-3 and TRBJ2-7; 8 bases match TRBD2. V lost 3 bases to trimming and J lost 3 bases; unmatched junction nucleotides: 7. The CDR3 sequence is 15 residues long. Germline values: CDR1 MNHEY, CDR2 SVGEGT. The sequenced part of the CDR3 DNA is TGTGCCAGCAGTTATGGTAGCGGGACGGTCTACGAG. This translates into CASSYGSGTVYE. From start to end, the CDR3 is CASSYGSGTVYEQYF.